The 26 T cell receptor beta chains presented below share a single source sample, sequenced in a study of tumor-infiltrating lymphocytes in primary liver carcinoma. Total RNA amounting to 500 ng was the source from which TCR beta cDNA was made with a constant-region primer. Construction of TCR beta libraries relied on three successive nested multiplex PCR rounds employing slightly modified ARM-PCR. With TRBV1-TRBV30 forward primers and a C-beta reverse primer, the first two PCR rounds were run for around 10 cycles each. MiXCR was run by TCRdb on the multiplex PCR reads, yielding one entry per CDR3 protein. The sample has 100,000 to 150,000 distinct CDR3 sequences, 55% to 75% seen once; the top ten hold approximately 9.9%. Unsorted bulk tissue (roughly 17-34 mg) underwent RNA and DNA co-extraction. The sequenced material came from liver tumor tissue from sampling region 1. Subset denoted: tumor region T1, superior pole. These receptors all stem from a woman between 55 and 75 years old with primary liver carcinoma and hepatitis B virus infection.

This clonotype occurred a few times. A much larger clonotype is one base distant, so this may be a read error. V gene TRBV6-6 combines with J gene TRBJ2-7; D gene unclear. The germline CDR1 and CDR2 sequences are MNHNY and SVGAGI (reference sequence). V gave up 0 bases and J gave up 0 bases, with 12 bases separating them. This CDR3 comprises 16 residues. The CDR3 loop is CASSYSSETPSYEQYF. The CDR3 DNA reads TGTGCCAGCAGTTACTCCTCCGAGACTCCCTCCTACGAGCAGTACTTC.

On this clonotype itself: In this CDR3 the conserved last residue, phenylalanine or tryptophan, is missing, so a read error is likely. The chain links TRBV18 to TRBJ1-3; TRBD1 matches at 7 bases. The CDR3 totals 14 residues. V lost 6 bases and J lost 0; bases outside the gene matches: 2. Germline CDR1 reads KGHSH; CDR2 reads LQKENI. CDR3 protein: CASSRDSSGNTIYL. The DNA for the CDR3 is TGTGCCAGCTCTCGGGACAGCTCTGGAAACACCATATATCTT.

This clonotype counts as medium-sized. The genes are TRBV11-3 and TRBJ2-1; D call uncertain. V was cut by 4 bases and J by 8 bases, with 9 bases left in between. The CDR3 spans 12 residues. CDR1 is SGHNT and CDR2 is YENEEA in the germline V gene. CDR3 bases: TGTGCCAGCAGCTCCAAATTCGATGAGCAGTTCTTC. This encodes CASSSKFDEQFF.

Points on this clonotype: A much larger clone is a single base away; this may be a read error. The rearrangement joins TRBV6-6 to TRBJ1-4, with D hard to call. Trimming stripped 7 bases from V and 9 bases from J, with 15 bases between. Germline values: CDR1 MNHNY, CDR2 SVGAGI (reference sequence). The CDR3 is 13 amino acids. The CDR3 nucleotides read TGTGCCAGCAACGGGGTGTTGAATAAAAAACTGTTTTTT. This sequence encodes CASNGVLNKKLFF.

This clonotype was found a few times. The V and J genes are TRBV6-1 and TRBJ2-1; a possible D gene is TRBD1 (6 bases). CDR1 and CDR2 (germline): MNHNS, SASEGT. The CDR3 is 19 amino acids. V was shortened by 2 bases and J by 0 bases, with 20 bases between the two germline ends. The DNA for the CDR3 is TGTGCCAGCAGTGAATTCCCGGTTGGGACAATGAGCTCCTACAATGAGCAGTTCTTC. This translates into CASSEFPVGTMSSYNEQFF.

This clonotype turned up a few times. V and J are TRBV14 and TRBJ2-7, with D unclear. V was trimmed by 0 bases and J by 9 bases, leaving 18 bases between them. Germline V gene data show CDR1 as SGHDN and CDR2 as FVKESK. The CDR3 covers 15 residues. CDR3 nucleotide sequence: TGTGCCAGCAGCCAAGAAGGGATACGCGGTACGAGGCAGTACTTC. This encodes CASSQEGIRGTRQYF.

There are a few counts of this clonotype. This chain uses TRBV28 with TRBJ1-3; D gene unclear. Germline V gene sequence: CDR1 MDHEN, CDR2 SYDVKM. CDR3 length equals 14 residues. Trimming took off 5 bases at V and 0 bases at J, with 8 bases between the two ends. CDR3 DNA: TGTGCCAGCAGTCGGATTCCCTCTGGAAACACCATATATTTT. The encoded protein is CASSRIPSGNTIYF. The complete variable domain, with remaining parts taken from reference TRBV28 and TRBJ1-3, reads DVKVTQSSRYLVKRTGEKVFLECVQDMDHENMFWYRQDPGLGLRLIYFSYDVKMKEKGDIPEGYSVSREKKERFSLILESASTNQTSMYLCASSRIPSGNTIYFGEGSWLTVV.

The V call is TRBV28, the J call TRBJ2-4; perhaps D is TRBD1 or TRBD2 (5 bases each). The V end lost 7 bases, the J end lost 8 bases, and 27 bases lay between the germline ends. This CDR3 is 17 amino acids long. The germline gives CDR1 MDHEN, CDR2 SYDVKM. DNA for the CDR3: TGTGCCAGCATCCTTGTCCAGGGAGCATTGAGTAGATACATTCAGTACTTC. Translation: CASILVQGALSRYIQYF.

This clonotype showed up just a few times. The rearrangement links TRBV10-2 to TRBJ2-3; TRBD2 matches at 8 bases. Trimming at V came to 2 bases and at J to 0 bases, leaving 1 base not matched to a gene. The CDR3 loop spans 15 amino acids. Germline loops: CDR1 WSHSY, CDR2 SAAADI. CDR3 nucleotides: TGCGCCAGCAGTGAGGCTAGCGGGAGCACAGATACGCAGTATTTT. Encoded protein: CASSEASGSTDTQYF.

At least ten counts were recorded for this clonotype. The rearrangement joins TRBV11-2 to TRBJ2-3; possible D gene TRBD1, 6 bases. V was trimmed by 4 bases and J by 0 bases, leaving 11 bases between them. The CDR3 runs 15 residues. Germline CDR1 reads SGHAT; CDR2 reads FQNNGV. DNA of the CDR3: TGTGCCAGCAGCTCGGGACACCTTAGCACAGATACGCAGTATTTT. It yields the protein CASSSGHLSTDTQYF.

As for this clonotype: Here the CDR3 omits its conserved ending phenylalanine or tryptophan, so a read error is the likely source. The chain carries TRBV30 and TRBJ2-3; TRBD2 is a possible D gene (5 bases). This CDR3 has 12 amino acids. CDR1 and CDR2 (germline): GTSNPN, SVGIG (reference sequence). As DNA, the CDR3 is TGCGCCTGGAGCGATTCACTAGGGCCGCAGTATTAT. Encoded protein: CAWSDSLGPQYY.

Regarding this clonotype: The germline gene is not matched at one end of the junction; a read error may be the cause. The V call is TRBV7-8, the J call TRBJ1-2; possibly TRBD1 for D (5 bases). The CDR3 is made up of 15 amino acids. CDR1 SGHVS and CDR2 FQNEAQ come from the germline V gene. CDR3 sequence: CASSLAGSRGYCYTF. In DNA form, the CDR3 reads TGTGCCAGCAGCTTAGCAGGGTCCCGGGGCTATTGCTACACCTTC.

Details on this clonotype: The junction differs from germline at one of its ends, possibly a read error. The chain uses TRBV6-2 or TRBV6-3 and TRBJ2-1; possibly TRBD1 or TRBD2 for D (5 bases each). This CDR3 has 13 amino acids. Germline CDR1 and CDR2: MNHEY and SVGEGT. This CDR3 reads CASSGDLHNEQSF. The DNA for the CDR3 is TGTGCTAGCAGTGGGGACCTCCACAATGAGCAGTCCTTC.

V gene TRBV28 combines with J gene TRBJ2-1; 7 bases are shared with TRBD2. The V and J ends lost 6 bases and 15 bases, in that order; junction bases with no gene match: 8. Germline V gene data show CDR1 as MDHEN and CDR2 as SYDVKM. This CDR3 contains 11 residues. Here the CDR3 reads CASSKGTKVFF. The CDR3 bases are TGTGCCAGCAGCAAGGGGACTAAGGTGTTCTTC.

Notes on this clonotype: An end of the junction does not agree with germline; a read error may underlie this. The chain couples TRBV28 to TRBJ1-1; D not resolved. CDR1 is MDHEN and CDR2 is SYDVKM in the germline V gene. The CDR3 has 14 amino acids. CDR3 sequence (DNA): TGTGCCAGCGGTCTAGAACAGCTTAACACTGGAGCTGTCTTT. Amino acids: CASGLEQLNTGAVF. Full variable domain (rest looked up from reference TRBV28 and TRBJ1-1): DVKVTQSSRYLVKRTGEKVFLECVQDMDHENMFWYRQDPGLGLRLIYFSYDVKMKEKGDIPEGYSVSREKKERFSLILESASTNQTSMYLCASGLEQLNTGAVFGQGTRLTVV.

On this clonotype: This is likely a read error, given that the CDR3 carries no conserved phenylalanine or tryptophan at its end. The chain employs TRBV14 and TRBJ1-5, with TRBD1 identical over 12 bases. This CDR3 is built from 19 residues. The V and J ends lost 2 bases and 5 bases, in that order; junction bases with no gene match: 13. The germline V gene has CDR1 SGHDN and CDR2 FVKESK. The CDR3 loop reads CASSQIPLGDRGPHQPQHS. CDR3 in DNA: TGTGCCAGCAGCCAAATACCATTGGGGGACAGGGGGCCACATCAGCCCCAGCATTCT.

This sequence joins TRBV5-1 and TRBJ2-1; D is possibly TRBD1 (6 bases). The CDR3 has 16 residues. Germline V gene data show CDR1 as SGHRS and CDR2 as YFSETQ. V lost 0 bases, J lost 2 bases, and 12 bases lay in between. Here the CDR3 DNA reads TGCGCCAGCAGCTTGGCACGGACAGAGGCCTACAATGAGCAGTTCTTC. Residues: CASSLARTEAYNEQFF.

This clonotype was counted many times. This sequence joins TRBV6-1 and TRBJ1-1; a weak D match, TRBD1 (5 bases). The CDR3 is 14 residues long. V was clipped by 5 bases and J by 5 bases, with 15 bases between them. Germline V gives CDR1 MNHNS, CDR2 SASEGT. This chain's CDR3 is CASSKEMEGTEAFF. The CDR3 DNA reads as TGTGCCAGCAGTAAAGAAATGGAGGGGACTGAAGCTTTCTTT.

Notes on this clonotype: A much larger clone lies one base from this, so it may be a read error. This chain connects TRBV6-1 to TRBJ2-1; a weak D match, TRBD2 (6 bases). The CDR3 covers 15 residues. CDR1 and CDR2 (germline): MNHNS, SASEGT. Between the trimmed V and J ends, which lost 1 base and 8 bases, there was a span of 15 bases. The CDR3 spells CASSEEAIGSDEQFF. The CDR3 DNA sequence: TGTGCCAGCAGTGAAGAGGCTATCGGGAGTGATGAGCAGTTCTTC.

A few counts support this clonotype. This may stem from a read error, because a much larger clone lies one nucleotide away. The conserved final phenylalanine or tryptophan is absent from the CDR3, which likely points to a read error. The chain recombines TRBV6-1 with TRBJ2-1, with TRBD2 identical over 15 bases. Germline CDR1 is MNHNS and CDR2 is SASEGT. This CDR3 spans 17 amino acids. V dropped 0 bases and J dropped 9; count of bases not matched to a gene: 6. The CDR3 DNA reads as TGTGCCAGCAGTGAAGCTCGGGGACTAGCGGGAGGAGCTGAGCAGTTCCTC. Amino acids: CASSEARGLAGGAEQFL.

This clonotype was recorded a few times. The chain couples TRBV2 to TRBJ2-1; D ambiguous. This CDR3 contains 16 residues. Trimming cost V 6 bases and J 0 bases, with 15 bases left between them. Germline assignment: CDR1 SNHLY and CDR2 FYNNEI. CDR3 loop: CASSVTEPSSYNEQFF. CDR3 nucleotides: TGTGCCAGCAGCGTGACTGAACCGAGCTCCTACAATGAGCAGTTCTTC.

This chain links TRBV11-2 with TRBJ2-3, with a possible D match to TRBD2 (5 bases). The CDR3 runs 15 residues. CDR1 and CDR2 from the germline V gene are SGHAT and FQNNGV. Trimming pared 6 bases from V and 2 bases from J, leaving 15 bases between. For the CDR3, the DNA is TGTGCCAGCAGACTAGAAGTGGGAGACACAGATACGCAGTATTTT. Translated: CASRLEVGDTDTQYF.

This sequence joins TRBV11-2 and TRBJ2-2; perhaps TRBD2 as D (6 bases). Looked up from germline, CDR1 is SGHAT and CDR2 is FQNNGV. The CDR3 loop spans 14 amino acids. CDR3 DNA sequence: TGTTTCAGCAGCCCCCGCCCGGGGGCCGGGGAGCTGTTTTTT. The encoded protein is CFSSPRPGAGELFF.

This clonotype was seen at least ten times. The chain has TRBV6-1 and TRBJ1-5; no clear D gene. V lost 8 bases and J lost 6, with 17 bases in between. The CDR3 loop spans 14 amino acids. In germline, CDR1 is MNHNS, CDR2 SASEGT. CDR3 nucleotides: TGTGCCAGCCAAACGGAGGGAGCCCCTCAGCCCCAGCATTTT. This codes for CASQTEGAPQPQHF.

This clonotype was seen a handful of times. This chain uses TRBV28 with TRBJ1-4; the match to TRBD1 covers 9 bases. The CDR3 has 15 residues. Germline CDR1 and CDR2: MDHEN and SYDVKM. The ends lost 4 bases at V and 5 bases at J; junction bases unmatched: 5. The CDR3 spells CASSSTGGRNEKLFF. The CDR3 bases are TGTGCCAGCAGTTCCACAGGGGGCAGAAATGAAAAACTGTTTTTT.

As concerns this clonotype: It is likely a read error, because the conserved phenylalanine at the end of the CDR3 is missing. The DNA is left out, because the CDR3 cannot be placed on it with certainty; the CDR3 is given as TCRdb lists it. The chain combines TRBV11-2 with TRBJ2-7; no check of the table's D call, TRBD1, against the DNA was made. Per germline, CDR1 SGHAT and CDR2 FQNNGV. The CDR3 is 15 amino acids long, termini counted. Here the CDR3 reads CASRSLRQGINEHYL.